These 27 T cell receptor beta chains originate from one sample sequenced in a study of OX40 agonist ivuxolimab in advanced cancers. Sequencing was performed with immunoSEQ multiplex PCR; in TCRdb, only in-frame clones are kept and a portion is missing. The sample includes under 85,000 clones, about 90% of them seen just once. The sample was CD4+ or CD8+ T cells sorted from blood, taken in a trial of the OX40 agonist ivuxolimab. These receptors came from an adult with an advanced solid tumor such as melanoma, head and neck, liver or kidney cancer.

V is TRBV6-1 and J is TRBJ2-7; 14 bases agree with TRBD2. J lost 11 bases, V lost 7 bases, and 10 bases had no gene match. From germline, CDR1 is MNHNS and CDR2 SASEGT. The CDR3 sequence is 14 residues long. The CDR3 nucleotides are TGTGCCAGCACCCCGGGACTAGCGGGAGAATTGAAGTACTTC. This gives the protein CASTPGLAGELKYF.

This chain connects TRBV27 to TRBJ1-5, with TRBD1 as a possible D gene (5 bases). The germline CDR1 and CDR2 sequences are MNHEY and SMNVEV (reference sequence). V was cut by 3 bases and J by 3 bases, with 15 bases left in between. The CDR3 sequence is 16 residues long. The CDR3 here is CASSFRGARYNQPQHF. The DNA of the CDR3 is TGTGCCAGCAGTTTTCGAGGGGCCCGTTACAATCAGCCCCAGCATTTT.

The CDR3 nucleotides are TGTGCCAGCACCCCCTTTAGCGGGGCCACAGATACGCAGTATTTT. It specifies CASTPFSGATDTQYF. This chain joins TRBV28 and TRBJ2-3, with 8 nucleotides matching TRBD2. Trimming removed 7 bases from V and 2 bases from J; junction bases left unmatched: 8. Germline V CDR1 and CDR2: MDHEN, SYDVKM. The CDR3 is 15 amino acids. Full variable domain (outside the CDR3, taken from reference TRBV28 and TRBJ2-3): DVKVTQSSRYLVKRTGEKVFLECVQDMDHENMFWYRQDPGLGLRLIYFSYDVKMKEKGDIPEGYSVSREKKERFSLILESASTNQTSMYLCASTPFSGATDTQYFGPGTRLTVL.

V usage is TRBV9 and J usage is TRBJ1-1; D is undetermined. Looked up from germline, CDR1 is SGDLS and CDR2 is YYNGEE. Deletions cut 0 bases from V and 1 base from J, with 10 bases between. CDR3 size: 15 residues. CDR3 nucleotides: TGTGCCAGCAGCGTAGCTCCCTTCACGAACACTGAAGCTTTCTTT. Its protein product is CASSVAPFTNTEAFF.

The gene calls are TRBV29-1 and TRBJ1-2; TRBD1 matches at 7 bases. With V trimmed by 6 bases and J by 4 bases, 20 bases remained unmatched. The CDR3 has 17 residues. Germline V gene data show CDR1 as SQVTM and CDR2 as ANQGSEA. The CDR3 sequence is CSVRDNRGPSLGYGYTF. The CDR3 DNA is TGCAGCGTAAGGGACAACAGGGGCCCCTCACTAGGCTATGGCTACACCTTC.

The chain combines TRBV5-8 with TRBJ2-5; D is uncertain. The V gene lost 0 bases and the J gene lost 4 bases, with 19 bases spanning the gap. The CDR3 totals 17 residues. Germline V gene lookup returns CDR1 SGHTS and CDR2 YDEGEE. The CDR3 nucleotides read TGTGCCAGCAGCTTGGCCGCGACAAACCCCTTAAGAGAGACCCAGTACTTC. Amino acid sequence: CASSLAATNPLRETQYF.

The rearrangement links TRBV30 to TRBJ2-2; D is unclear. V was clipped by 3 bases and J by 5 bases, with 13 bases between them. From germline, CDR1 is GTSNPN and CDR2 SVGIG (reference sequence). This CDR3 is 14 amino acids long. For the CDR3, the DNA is TGTGCCTGGAGGCCCCCTGGCGCTACCGGGGAGCTGTTTTTT. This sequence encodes CAWRPPGATGELFF.

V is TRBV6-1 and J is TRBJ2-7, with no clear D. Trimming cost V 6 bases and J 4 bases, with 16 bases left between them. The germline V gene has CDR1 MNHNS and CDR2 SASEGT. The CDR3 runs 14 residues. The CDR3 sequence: CASSSGPSGYEQYF. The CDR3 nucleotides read TGTGCCAGCAGCTCCGGGCCCTCTGGATACGAGCAGTACTTC.

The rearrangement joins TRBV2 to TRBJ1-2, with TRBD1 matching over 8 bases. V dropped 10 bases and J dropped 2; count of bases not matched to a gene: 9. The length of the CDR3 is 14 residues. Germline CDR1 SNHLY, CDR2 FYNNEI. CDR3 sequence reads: CAIPGQGRNYGYTF. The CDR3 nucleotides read TGTGCCATCCCTGGACAGGGAAGAAACTATGGCTACACCTTC. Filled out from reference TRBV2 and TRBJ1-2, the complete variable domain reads EPEVTQTPSHQVTQMGQEVILRCVPISNHLYFYWYRQILGQKVEFLVSFYNNEISEKSEIFDDQFSVERPDGSNFTLKIRSTKLEDSAMYFCAIPGQGRNYGYTFGSGTRLTVV.

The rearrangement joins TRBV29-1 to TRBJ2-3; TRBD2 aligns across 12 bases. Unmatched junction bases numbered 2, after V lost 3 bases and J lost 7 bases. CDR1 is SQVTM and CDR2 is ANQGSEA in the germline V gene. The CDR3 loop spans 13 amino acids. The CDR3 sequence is CSVEGLAGNTQYF. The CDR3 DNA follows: TGCAGCGTTGAGGGACTAGCGGGTAATACGCAGTATTTT.

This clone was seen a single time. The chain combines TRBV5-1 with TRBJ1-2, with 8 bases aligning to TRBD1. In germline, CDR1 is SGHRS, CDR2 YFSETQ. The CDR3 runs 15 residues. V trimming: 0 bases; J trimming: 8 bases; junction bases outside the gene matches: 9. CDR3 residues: CASSLGDRSFPGYTF. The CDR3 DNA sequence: TGCGCCAGCAGCTTGGGGGACAGGTCCTTTCCCGGCTACACCTTC.

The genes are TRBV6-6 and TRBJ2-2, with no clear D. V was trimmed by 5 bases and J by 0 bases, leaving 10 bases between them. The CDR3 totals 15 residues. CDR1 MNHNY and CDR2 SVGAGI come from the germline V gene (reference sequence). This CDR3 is CASSKQRTNTGELFF. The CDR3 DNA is TGTGCCAGCAGTAAACAGAGAACGAACACCGGGGAGCTGTTTTTT.

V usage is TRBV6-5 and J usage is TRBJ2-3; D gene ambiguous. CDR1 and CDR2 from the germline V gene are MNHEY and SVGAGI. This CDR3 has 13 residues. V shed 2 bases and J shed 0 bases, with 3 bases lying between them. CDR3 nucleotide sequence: TGTGCCAGCAGTTACGTGAGCACAGATACGCAGTATTTT. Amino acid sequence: CASSYVSTDTQYF.

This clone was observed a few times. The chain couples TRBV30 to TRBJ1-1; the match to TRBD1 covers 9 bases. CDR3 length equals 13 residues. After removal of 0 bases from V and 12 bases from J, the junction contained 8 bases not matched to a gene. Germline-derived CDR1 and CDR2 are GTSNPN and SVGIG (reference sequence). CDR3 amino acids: CAWSVRGTGRTFF. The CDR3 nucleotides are TGTGCCTGGAGTGTACGAGGGACAGGGCGAACTTTCTTT.

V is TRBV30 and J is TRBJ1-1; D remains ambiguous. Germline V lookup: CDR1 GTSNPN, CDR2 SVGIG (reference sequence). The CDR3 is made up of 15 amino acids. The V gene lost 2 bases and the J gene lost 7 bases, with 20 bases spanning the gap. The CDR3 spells CAWSSINGGIFEAFF. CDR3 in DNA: TGTGCCTGGAGTTCCATTAATGGAGGAATTTTTGAAGCTTTCTTT.

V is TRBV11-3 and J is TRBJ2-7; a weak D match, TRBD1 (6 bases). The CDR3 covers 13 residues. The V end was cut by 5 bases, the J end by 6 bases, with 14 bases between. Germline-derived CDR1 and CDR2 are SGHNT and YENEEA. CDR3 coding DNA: TGTGCCAGCAGCATTTCACAGGGCCTCGAGCAGTACTTC. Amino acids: CASSISQGLEQYF.

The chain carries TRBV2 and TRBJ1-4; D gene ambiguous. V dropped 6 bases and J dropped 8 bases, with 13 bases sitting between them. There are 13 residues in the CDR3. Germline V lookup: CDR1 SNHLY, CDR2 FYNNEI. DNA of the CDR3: TGTGCCAGCAGGTCAGGTTATGGGGAAAAACTGTTTTTT. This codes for CASRSGYGEKLFF. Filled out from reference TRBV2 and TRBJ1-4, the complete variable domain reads EPEVTQTPSHQVTQMGQEVILRCVPISNHLYFYWYRQILGQKVEFLVSFYNNEISEKSEIFDDQFSVERPDGSNFTLKIRSTKLEDSAMYFCASRSGYGEKLFFGSGTQLSVL.

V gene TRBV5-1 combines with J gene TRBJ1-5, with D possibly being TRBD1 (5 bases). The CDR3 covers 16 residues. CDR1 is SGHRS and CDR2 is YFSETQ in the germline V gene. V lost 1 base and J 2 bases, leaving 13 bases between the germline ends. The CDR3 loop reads CASSLYGGGGNQPQHF. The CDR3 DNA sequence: TGCGCCAGCAGCTTGTATGGCGGGGGAGGCAATCAGCCCCAGCATTTT.

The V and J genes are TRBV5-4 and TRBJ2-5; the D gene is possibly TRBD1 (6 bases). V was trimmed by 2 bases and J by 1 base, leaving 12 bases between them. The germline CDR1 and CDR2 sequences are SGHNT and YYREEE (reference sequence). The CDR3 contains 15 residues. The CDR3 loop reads CASSLGGISQETQYF. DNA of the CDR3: TGTGCCAGCAGCTTAGGGGGAATAAGCCAAGAGACCCAGTACTTC.

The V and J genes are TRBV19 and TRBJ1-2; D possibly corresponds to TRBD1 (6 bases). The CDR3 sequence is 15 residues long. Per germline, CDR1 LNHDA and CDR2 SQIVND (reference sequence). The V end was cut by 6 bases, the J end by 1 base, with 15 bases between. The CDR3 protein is CASSQPSGVNYGYTF. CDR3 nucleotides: TGTGCCAGTAGCCAACCATCAGGGGTTAACTATGGCTACACCTTC.

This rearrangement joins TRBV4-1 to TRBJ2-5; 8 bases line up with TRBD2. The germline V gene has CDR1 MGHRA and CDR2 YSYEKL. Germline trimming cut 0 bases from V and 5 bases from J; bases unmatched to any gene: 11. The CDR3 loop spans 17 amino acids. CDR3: CASSQDISSGTRETQYF. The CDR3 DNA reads TGCGCCAGCAGCCAAGATATTTCCTCCGGGACTAGGGAGACCCAGTACTTC.

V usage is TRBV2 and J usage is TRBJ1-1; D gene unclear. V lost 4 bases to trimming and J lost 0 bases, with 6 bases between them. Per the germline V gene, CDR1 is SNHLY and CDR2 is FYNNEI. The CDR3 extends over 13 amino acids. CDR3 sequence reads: CASSVGVNTEAFF. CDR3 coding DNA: TGTGCCAGCAGTGTTGGAGTGAACACTGAAGCTTTCTTT.

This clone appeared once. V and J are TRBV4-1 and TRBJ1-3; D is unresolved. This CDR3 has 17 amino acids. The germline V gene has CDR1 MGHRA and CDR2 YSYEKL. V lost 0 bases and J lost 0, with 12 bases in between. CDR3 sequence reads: CASSQEGNLNSGNTIYF. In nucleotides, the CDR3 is TGCGCCAGCAGCCAAGAGGGAAACCTGAACTCTGGAAACACCATATATTTT.

The CDR3 coding sequence is TGTGCCAGCAGCTTAGGGCACAGACAGTTGAACACTGAAGCTTTCTTT. It is translated as CASSLGHRQLNTEAFF. The chain combines TRBV7-8 with TRBJ1-1, with D possibly matching TRBD1 (5 bases). This CDR3 has 16 residues. The germline V gene has CDR1 SGHVS and CDR2 FQNEAQ. The ends were cut back, 1 base at V and 0 bases at J, with 12 bases in the middle. The variable domain in full, completed from reference TRBV7-8 and TRBJ1-1, reads GAGVSQSPRYKVAKRGQDVALRCDPISGHVSLFWYQQALGQGPEFLTYFQNEAQLDKSGLPSDRFFAERPEGSVSTLKIQRTQQEDSAVYLCASSLGHRQLNTEAFFGQGTRLTVV.

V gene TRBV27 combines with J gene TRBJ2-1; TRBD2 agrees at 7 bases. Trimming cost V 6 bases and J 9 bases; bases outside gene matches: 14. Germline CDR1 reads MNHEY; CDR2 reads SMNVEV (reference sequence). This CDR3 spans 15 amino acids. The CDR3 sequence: CASRPPGGGSREQFF. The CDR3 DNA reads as TGTGCCAGCAGACCCCCTGGGGGAGGGAGTCGTGAGCAGTTCTTC.

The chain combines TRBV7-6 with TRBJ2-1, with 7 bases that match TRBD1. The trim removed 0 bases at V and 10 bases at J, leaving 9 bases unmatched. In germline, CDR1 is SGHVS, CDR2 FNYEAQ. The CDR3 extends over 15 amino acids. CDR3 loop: CASSLADGQVAEQFF. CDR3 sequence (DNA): TGTGCCAGCAGCTTAGCAGACGGACAGGTGGCCGAGCAGTTCTTC.

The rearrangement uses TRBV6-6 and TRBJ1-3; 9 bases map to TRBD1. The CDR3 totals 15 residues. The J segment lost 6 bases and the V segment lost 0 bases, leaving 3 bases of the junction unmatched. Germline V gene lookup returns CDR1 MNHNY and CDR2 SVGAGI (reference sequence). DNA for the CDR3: TGTGCCAGCAGTTACTCGGGACAGGGTACAAACACCATATATTTT. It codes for CASSYSGQGTNTIYF.